This T cell receptor (beta chain) was retrieved from a study of PD-L1 blockade in urothelial cancer. Overall study context: Blood was subjected to analysis at 3 weeks (second dose) and 6 weeks following treatment start.

The CDR3 is 16 amino acids. CDR1 is MDHEN and CDR2 is SYDVKM in the germline V gene. V lost 2 bases to trimming and J lost 3 bases, with 16 bases between them. Repertoires were generated with immunoSEQ multiplex PCR, while TCRdb's copy carries only in-frame clones and drops some. This sample carries about 21,000 clones, 85% to 90% of them seen once, and the ten largest clones take roughly a sixth. The gene calls are TRBV28 and TRBJ1-1; weak D call: TRBD1 (5 bases). Source: PBMCs, taken around atezolizumab (anti-PD-L1) treatment. This TCR was sampled from a woman aged 55-75 years with urothelial cancer. DNA for the CDR3: TGTGCCAGCAGTTTAAAACTCACCGGGGGGGACACTGAAGCTTTCTTT. This translates into CASSLKLTGGDTEAFF.